This TCR beta chain was profiled in a study of blood T cell repertoires in COVID-19. Study overall: Collection of acute and convalescent COVID-19 samples took place in the United States, Italy and Spain.

Germline CDR1 and CDR2: LNHDA and SQIVND (reference sequence). The CDR3 length is 13 residues. With 7 bases removed from V and 8 bases from J, the gap between germline ends came to 17 bases. Generated by immunoSEQ multiplex PCR, the TCRdb table keeps only in-frame clones and is missing some. The sample includes over 100,000 clones, roughly two thirds of them seen just once. This TCR was recovered from a woman in her 70s with acute or convalescent COVID-19. The sequencing sample was made of peripheral blood. The chain joins TRBV19 to TRBJ1-2; maybe TRBD1 (6 bases). CDR3 residues: CASTPPGVVGYTF. The CDR3 coding sequence is TGTGCCAGTACCCCCCCAGGGGTTGTAGGCTACACCTTC.